Sequencing of this TCR beta chain was carried out in a study of blood T cell repertoires in COVID-19. The V segment lost 2 bases and the J segment 0 bases; nucleotides outside the gene matches: 8. Germline CDR1 reads SGHKS; CDR2 reads YYEKEE (reference sequence). The CDR3 extends over 16 amino acids. As handled by the study authors: Cell counts per sample came from amplifying reference gene primers. Clones were read by immunoSEQ multiplex PCR, and TCRdb kept only the in-frame ones, dropping some. V and J calls plus clone size are reproduced from that table; the DNA served to infer D and trimming. This sample has about 58,000 clones, with about four fifths found just once.

V is TRBV5-5 and J is TRBJ2-7; 7 bases are shared with TRBD1. The sample consisted of peripheral blood. The receptor was isolated from a human donor in a cohort sampled during active COVID-19. CDR3 DNA: TGTGCCAGCAGCTTTTTGCCCGGGACAGACTCCTACGAGCAGTACTTC. It yields the protein CASSFLPGTDSYEQYF.